The 16 T cell receptor beta chains presented below share a single source sample, sequenced in a study of blood T cell repertoires in COVID-19. TCRdb's copy holds only in-frame clones and misses some; the assay was immunoSEQ multiplex PCR. The sample records roughly 250,000 clones, approximately 86% being singletons. The sample consisted of PBMCs or T cells enriched from blood (not recorded which). These receptor sequences come from a woman in her forties or fifties who had recovered from COVID-19.

This CDR3 is CASMQAAGGHEQFF. The CDR3 region has the DNA TGCGCCAGCATGCAAGCGGCTGGGGGCCATGAGCAGTTCTTC. This sequence joins TRBV5-1 and TRBJ2-1, with D possibly TRBD1 on 6 matching bases. This CDR3 is 14 amino acids long. Trimming shortened V by 6 bases and J by 8 bases, and 18 bases separated the two germline ends. Germline-derived CDR1 and CDR2 are SGHRS and YFSETQ.

The chain uses TRBV4-1 and TRBJ1-2; 7 bases align to TRBD1. Germline trimming cut 1 base from V and 5 bases from J; bases unmatched to any gene: 7. The CDR3 consists of 15 residues. Per germline, CDR1 MGHRA and CDR2 YSYEKL. This chain's CDR3 is CASSQGGTEPYGYTF. The CDR3 DNA is TGCGCCAGCAGCCAAGGGGGGACAGAACCATATGGCTACACCTTC.

J is TRBJ1-1 and V is TRBV7-2, with 7 bases identical to TRBD1. Trimming removed 2 bases from V and 6 bases from J; junction bases left unmatched: 6. CDR1 is SGHTA, CDR2 FQGNSA, per germline. The CDR3 totals 14 residues. This chain's CDR3 is CASSLMTTGPEAFF. The CDR3, as DNA: TGTGCCAGCAGCTTAATGACGACAGGGCCTGAAGCTTTCTTT.

The chain recombines TRBV11-3 with TRBJ1-1, with 12 bases identical to TRBD1. The CDR3 totals 15 residues. Per germline, CDR1 SGHNT and CDR2 YENEEA. Trimming at V came to 5 bases and at J to 5 bases, leaving 6 bases not matched to a gene. The CDR3 loop is CASSRTGQGATEAFF. Here the CDR3 DNA reads TGTGCCAGCAGCCGGACGGGACAGGGGGCGACTGAAGCTTTCTTT.

The table lists this clone with a count of one. V and J are TRBV30 and TRBJ1-2; 9 bases are shared with TRBD1. The CDR3 is 11 residues long. The V gene end was trimmed by 7 bases and the J gene end by 7 bases; junction bases not matched to a gene: 4. Looked up from germline, CDR1 is GTSNPN and CDR2 is SVGIG (reference sequence). CDR3 loop: CALTGGGGYTF. The CDR3 DNA reads TGTGCCTTGACAGGGGGTGGTGGCTACACCTTC.

CDR3: CASSENRFTEAFF. DNA for the CDR3: TGTGCCAGCAGTGAAAACCGGTTCACTGAAGCTTTCTTT. The chain combines TRBV2 with TRBJ1-1; D is unclear. The CDR3 has 13 residues. Germline V lookup: CDR1 SNHLY, CDR2 FYNNEI. The germline V and J ends were trimmed by 2 bases and 4 bases, with 8 bases remaining between them.

The genes are TRBV10-3 and TRBJ1-1, with 7 bases lining up with TRBD1. This CDR3 comprises 16 residues. CDR1 and CDR2 from the germline V gene are ENHRY and SYGVKD. V dropped 5 bases and J dropped 4; count of bases not matched to a gene: 13. The CDR3 protein is CAISLGGGAGGTEAFF. The DNA for the CDR3 is TGTGCCATCAGTCTAGGAGGGGGCGCCGGCGGCACTGAAGCTTTCTTT.

The V and J genes are TRBV19 and TRBJ2-7; 9 nucleotides match TRBD2. The germline V gene has CDR1 LNHDA and CDR2 SQIVND (reference sequence). The CDR3 loop spans 15 amino acids. V lost 6 bases and J lost 2; bases outside the gene matches: 8. In nucleotides, the CDR3 is TGTGCCAGTAGCCTGCTAGCGGGACCTACCTACGAGCAGTACTTC. It is translated as CASSLLAGPTYEQYF.

The rearrangement uses TRBV3-1 (or the pseudogene TRBV3-2) and TRBJ1-1; a weak D match, TRBD1 (6 bases). Germline lookup yields CDR1 LGHDT and CDR2 YNNKEL (reference sequence). Trimming removed 6 bases at V and 1 base at J, with 9 bases between. This CDR3 has 13 amino acids. The chain's CDR3 is CASRRTENTEAFF. DNA of the CDR3: TGTGCCAGCAGACGGACAGAGAACACTGAAGCTTTCTTT.

The J gene is TRBJ1-5, the V gene TRBV4-2; 7 nucleotides match TRBD1. The junction had 5 bases not matched to a gene; V was cut back by 0 bases and J by 6 bases. The length of the CDR3 is 15 residues. CDR1 LGHNA and CDR2 YNFKEQ come from the germline V gene. For the CDR3, the DNA is TGTGCCAGCAGCCAAGATGTCCAGGGGGGTCAGCCCCAGCATTTT. It encodes CASSQDVQGGQPQHF.

This chain connects TRBV6-1 to TRBJ1-3; 9 nucleotides agree with TRBD1. After removal of 4 bases from V and 0 bases from J, the junction contained 7 bases not matched to a gene. The CDR3 has 17 residues. CDR1 and CDR2 from the germline V gene are MNHNS and SASEGT. CDR3: CASSVGTGPFSGNTIYF. DNA for the CDR3: TGTGCCAGCAGTGTTGGGACAGGGCCTTTCTCTGGAAACACCATATATTTT.

This clone has just one count. The chain uses TRBV28 and TRBJ2-2; a possible D gene is TRBD1 (5 bases). Germline values: CDR1 MDHEN, CDR2 SYDVKM. V dropped 2 bases and J dropped 5 bases, with 9 bases sitting between them. CDR3 length: 14 residues. CDR3 nucleotides: TGTGCCAGCAGTTTAAGGCAGGGTACCGGGGAGCTGTTTTTT. It translates to CASSLRQGTGELFF.

This clone was recorded once. V is TRBV18 and J is TRBJ2-7; TRBD2 aligns across 11 bases. V was pared by 2 bases and J by 3 bases, with 3 bases of the junction left unmatched. Looked up from germline, CDR1 is KGHSH and CDR2 is LQKENI. The CDR3 is made up of 15 amino acids. In DNA, the CDR3 is TGTGCCAGCTCACCAGGGACTAGCGGCTACTACGAGCAGTACTTC. Translating it yields CASSPGTSGYYEQYF. Full variable domain (remainder filled in from reference TRBV18 and TRBJ2-7): NAGVMQNPRHLVRRRGQEARLRCSPMKGHSHVYWYRQLPEEGLKFMVYLQKENIIDESGMPKERFSAEFPKEGPSILRIQQVVRGDSAAYFCASSPGTSGYYEQYFGPGTRLTVT.

V is TRBV6-5 and J is TRBJ1-4; 9 nucleotides align to TRBD1. Trimming removed 2 bases from V and 5 bases from J; junction bases left unmatched: 3. Per the germline V gene, CDR1 is MNHEY and CDR2 is SVGAGI. There are 15 residues in the CDR3. The CDR3 nucleotides are TGTGCCAGCAGTTACGTTGGGACAGGGAATGAAAAACTGTTTTTT. Protein: CASSYVGTGNEKLFF.

The chain has TRBV4-1 and TRBJ1-1; a possible D gene is TRBD1 (6 bases). V lost 1 base, J lost 2 bases, and 14 bases lay in between. The CDR3 sequence is 16 residues long. Per the germline V gene, CDR1 is MGHRA and CDR2 is YSYEKL. The CDR3 DNA reads as TGCGCCAGCAGCCAAGGTTCGAGCAGGGGCAACACTGAAGCTTTCTTT. It encodes CASSQGSSRGNTEAFF.

The chain employs TRBV13 and TRBJ2-1, with D unresolved. This CDR3 has 13 residues. V shed 6 bases and J shed 7 bases, with 13 bases lying between them. In germline, CDR1 is PRHDT, CDR2 FYEKMQ (reference sequence). CDR3 sequence reads: CASSVIAINEQFF. The CDR3 nucleotides are TGTGCCAGCAGTGTGATAGCCATTAATGAGCAGTTCTTC.